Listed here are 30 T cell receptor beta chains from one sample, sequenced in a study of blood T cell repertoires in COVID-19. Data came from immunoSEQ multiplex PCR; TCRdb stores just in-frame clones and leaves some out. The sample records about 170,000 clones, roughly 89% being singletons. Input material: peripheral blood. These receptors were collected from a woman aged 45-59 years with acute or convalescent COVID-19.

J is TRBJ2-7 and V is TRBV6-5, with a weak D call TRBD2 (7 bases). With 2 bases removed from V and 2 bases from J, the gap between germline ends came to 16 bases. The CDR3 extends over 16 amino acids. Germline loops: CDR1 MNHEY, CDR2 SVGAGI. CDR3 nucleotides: TGTGCCAGCAGTTACCCGGGGACGGGGGGCCCCTACGAGCAGTACTTC. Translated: CASSYPGTGGPYEQYF.

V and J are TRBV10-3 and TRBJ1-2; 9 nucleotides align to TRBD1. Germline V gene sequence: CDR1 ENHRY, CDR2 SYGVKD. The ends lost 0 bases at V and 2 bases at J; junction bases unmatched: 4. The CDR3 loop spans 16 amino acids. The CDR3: CAISESMGTGNYGYTF. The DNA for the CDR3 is TGTGCCATCAGTGAGTCGATGGGGACAGGGAACTATGGCTACACCTTC.

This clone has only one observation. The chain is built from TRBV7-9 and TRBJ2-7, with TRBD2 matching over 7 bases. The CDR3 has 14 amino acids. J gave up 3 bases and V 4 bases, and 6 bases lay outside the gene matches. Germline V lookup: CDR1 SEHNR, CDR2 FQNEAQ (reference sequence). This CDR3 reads CASSSRLAHYEQYF. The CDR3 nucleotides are TGTGCCAGCAGCTCCAGACTAGCTCACTACGAGCAGTACTTC.

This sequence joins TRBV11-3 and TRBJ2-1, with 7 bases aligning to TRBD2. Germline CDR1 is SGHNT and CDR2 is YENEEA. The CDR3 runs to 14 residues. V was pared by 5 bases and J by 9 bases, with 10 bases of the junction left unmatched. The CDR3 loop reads CASSHPRGGGEQFF. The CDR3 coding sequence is TGTGCCAGCAGCCACCCTAGGGGCGGGGGTGAGCAGTTCTTC.

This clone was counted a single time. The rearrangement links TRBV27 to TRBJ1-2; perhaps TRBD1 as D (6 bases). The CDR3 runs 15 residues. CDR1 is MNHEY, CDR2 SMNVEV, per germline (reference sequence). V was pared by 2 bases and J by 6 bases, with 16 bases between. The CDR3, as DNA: TGTGCCAGCAGTTTAAGGGGGAGTTATGCGGATGGCTACACCTTC. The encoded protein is CASSLRGSYADGYTF.

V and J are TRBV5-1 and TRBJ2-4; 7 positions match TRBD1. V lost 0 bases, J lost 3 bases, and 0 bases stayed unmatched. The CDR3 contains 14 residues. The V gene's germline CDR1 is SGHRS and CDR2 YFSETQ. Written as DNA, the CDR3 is TGCGCCAGCAGCTTGGGGGACAGCAAAAACATTCAGTACTTC. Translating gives CASSLGDSKNIQYF.

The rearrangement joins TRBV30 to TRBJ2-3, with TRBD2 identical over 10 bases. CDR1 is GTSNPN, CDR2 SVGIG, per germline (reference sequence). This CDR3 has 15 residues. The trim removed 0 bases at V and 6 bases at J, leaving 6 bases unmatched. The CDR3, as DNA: TGTGCCTGGAGTGTACTTGGGACTAGCGACGATACGCAGTATTTT. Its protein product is CAWSVLGTSDDTQYF.

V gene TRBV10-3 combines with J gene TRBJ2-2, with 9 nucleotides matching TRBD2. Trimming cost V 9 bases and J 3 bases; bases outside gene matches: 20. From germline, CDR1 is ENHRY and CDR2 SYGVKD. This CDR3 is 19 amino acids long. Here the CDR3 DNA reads TGTGCCATGGGGGGCGGGCGGACTAGCGCAACGACCGACACCGGGGAGCTGTTTTTT. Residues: CAMGGGRTSATTDTGELFF.

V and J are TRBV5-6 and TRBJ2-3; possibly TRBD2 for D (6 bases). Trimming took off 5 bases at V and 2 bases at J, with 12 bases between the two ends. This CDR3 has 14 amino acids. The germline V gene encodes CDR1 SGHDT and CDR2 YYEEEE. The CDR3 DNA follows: TGTGCCAGCAGTGCGGGGTTCTTCACAGATACGCAGTATTTT. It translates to CASSAGFFTDTQYF. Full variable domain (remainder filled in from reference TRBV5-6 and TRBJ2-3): DAGVTQSPTHLIKTRGQQVTLRCSPKSGHDTVSWYQQALGQGPQFIFQYYEEEERQRGNFPDRFSGHQFPNYSSELNVNALLLGDSALYLCASSAGFFTDTQYFGPGTRLTVL.

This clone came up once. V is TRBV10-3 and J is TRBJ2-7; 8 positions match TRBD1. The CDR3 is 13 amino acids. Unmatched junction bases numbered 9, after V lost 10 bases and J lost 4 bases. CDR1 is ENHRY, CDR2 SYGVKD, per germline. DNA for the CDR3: TGTGCCACCGGACAGGGAAACATATACGAGCAGTACTTC. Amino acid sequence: CATGQGNIYEQYF.

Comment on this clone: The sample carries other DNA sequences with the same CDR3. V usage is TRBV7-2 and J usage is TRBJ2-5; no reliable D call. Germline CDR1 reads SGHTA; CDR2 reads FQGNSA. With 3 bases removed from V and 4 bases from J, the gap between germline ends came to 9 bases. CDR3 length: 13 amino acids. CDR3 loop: CASSFGVGETQYF. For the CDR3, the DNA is TGTGCCAGCAGCTTTGGAGTAGGAGAGACCCAGTACTTC.

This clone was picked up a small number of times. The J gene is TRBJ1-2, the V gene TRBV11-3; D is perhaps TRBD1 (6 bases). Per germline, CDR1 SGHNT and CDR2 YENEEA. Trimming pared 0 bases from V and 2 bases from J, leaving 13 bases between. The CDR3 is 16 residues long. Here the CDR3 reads CASSLEGRQGNYGYTF. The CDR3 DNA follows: TGTGCCAGCAGCTTAGAGGGCCGTCAGGGGAACTATGGCTACACCTTC.

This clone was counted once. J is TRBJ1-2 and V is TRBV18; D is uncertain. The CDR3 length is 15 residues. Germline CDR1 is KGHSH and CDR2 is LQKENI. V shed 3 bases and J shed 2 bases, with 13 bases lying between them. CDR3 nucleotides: TGTGCCAGCTCACCTCCGGAAGGCGGCAACTATGGCTACACCTTC. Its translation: CASSPPEGGNYGYTF.

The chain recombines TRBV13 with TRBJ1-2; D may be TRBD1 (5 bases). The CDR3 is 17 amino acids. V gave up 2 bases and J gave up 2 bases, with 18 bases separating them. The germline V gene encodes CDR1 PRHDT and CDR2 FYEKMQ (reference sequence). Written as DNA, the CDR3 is TGTGCCAGCAGCTTATCGGTACAGGAATTCCTGAACTATGGCTACACCTTC. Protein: CASSLSVQEFLNYGYTF.

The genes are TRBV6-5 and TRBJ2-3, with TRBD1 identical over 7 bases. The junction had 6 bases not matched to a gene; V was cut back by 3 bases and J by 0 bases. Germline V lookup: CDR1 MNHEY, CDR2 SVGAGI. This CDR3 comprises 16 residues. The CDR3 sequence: CASSYVWDRSTDTQYF. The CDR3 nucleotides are TGTGCCAGCAGTTATGTGTGGGACAGAAGCACAGATACGCAGTATTTT.

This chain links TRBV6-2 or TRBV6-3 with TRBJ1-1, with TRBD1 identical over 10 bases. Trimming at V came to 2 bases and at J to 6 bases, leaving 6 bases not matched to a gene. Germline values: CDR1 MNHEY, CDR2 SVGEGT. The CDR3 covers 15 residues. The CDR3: CASSYLPDRGAEAFF. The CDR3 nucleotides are TGTGCCAGCAGTTACCTTCCGGACAGGGGGGCTGAAGCTTTCTTT.

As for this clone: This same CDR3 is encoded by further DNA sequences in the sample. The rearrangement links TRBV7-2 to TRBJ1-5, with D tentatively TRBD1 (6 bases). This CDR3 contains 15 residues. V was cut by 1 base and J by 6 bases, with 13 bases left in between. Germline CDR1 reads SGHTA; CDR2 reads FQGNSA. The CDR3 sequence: CASSLDGQGSQPQHF. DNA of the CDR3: TGTGCCAGCAGCTTAGACGGGCAGGGGAGTCAGCCCCAGCATTTT.

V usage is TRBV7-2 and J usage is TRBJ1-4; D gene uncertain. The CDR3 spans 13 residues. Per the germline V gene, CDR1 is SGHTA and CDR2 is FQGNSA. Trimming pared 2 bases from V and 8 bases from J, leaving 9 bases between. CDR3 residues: CASSLTGIEKLFF. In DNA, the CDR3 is TGTGCCAGCAGCTTAACCGGGATCGAAAAACTGTTTTTT.

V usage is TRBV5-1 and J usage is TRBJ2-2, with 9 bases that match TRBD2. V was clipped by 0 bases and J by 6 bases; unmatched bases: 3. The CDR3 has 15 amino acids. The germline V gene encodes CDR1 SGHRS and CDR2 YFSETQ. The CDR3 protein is CASSLVAGASGELFF. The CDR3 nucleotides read TGCGCCAGCAGCTTGGTAGCGGGAGCGTCCGGGGAGCTGTTTTTT.

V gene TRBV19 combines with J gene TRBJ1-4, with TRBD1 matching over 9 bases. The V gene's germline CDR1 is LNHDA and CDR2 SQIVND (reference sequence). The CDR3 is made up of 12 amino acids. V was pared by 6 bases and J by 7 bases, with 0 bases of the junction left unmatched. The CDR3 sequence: CASRQGAEKLFF. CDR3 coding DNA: TGTGCCAGTAGACAGGGGGCTGAAAAACTGTTTTTT.

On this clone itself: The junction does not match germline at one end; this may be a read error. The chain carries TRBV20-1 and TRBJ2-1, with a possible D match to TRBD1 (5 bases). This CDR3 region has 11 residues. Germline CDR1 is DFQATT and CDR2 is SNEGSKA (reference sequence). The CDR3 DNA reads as TGCAGTGCTAGGGCTGAGGACAACCCCCTCTTC. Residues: CSARAEDNPLF.

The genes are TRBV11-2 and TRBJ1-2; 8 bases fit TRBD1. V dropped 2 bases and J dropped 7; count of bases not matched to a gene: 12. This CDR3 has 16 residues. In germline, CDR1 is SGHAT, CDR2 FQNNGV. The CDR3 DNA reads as TGTGCCAGCAGCTTATTATCCTGGCAGGGGGCCAGTGGCTACACCTTC. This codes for CASSLLSWQGASGYTF.

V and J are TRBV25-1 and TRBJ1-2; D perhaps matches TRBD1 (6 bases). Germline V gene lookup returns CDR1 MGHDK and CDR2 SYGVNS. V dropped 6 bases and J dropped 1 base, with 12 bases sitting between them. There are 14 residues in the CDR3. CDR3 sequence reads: CASRSGGVNYGYTF. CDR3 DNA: TGTGCCAGCAGAAGCGGGGGCGTTAACTATGGCTACACCTTC.

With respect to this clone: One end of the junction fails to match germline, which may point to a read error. The CDR3 loop is CSASLTSKDTQYF. For the CDR3, the DNA is TGCAGTGCTAGTCTGACTAGCAAAGATACGCAGTATTTT. The genes are TRBV20-1 and TRBJ2-3; 7 nucleotides align to TRBD2. Germline-derived CDR1 and CDR2 are DFQATT and SNEGSKA (reference sequence). This CDR3 contains 13 residues.

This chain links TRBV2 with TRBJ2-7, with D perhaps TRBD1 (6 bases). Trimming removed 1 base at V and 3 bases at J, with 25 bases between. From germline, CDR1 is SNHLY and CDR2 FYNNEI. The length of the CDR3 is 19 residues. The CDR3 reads CASSEEVDGTLKFYYEQYF. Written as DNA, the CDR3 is TGTGCCAGCAGTGAAGAGGTGGACGGGACACTAAAGTTCTACTACGAGCAGTACTTC. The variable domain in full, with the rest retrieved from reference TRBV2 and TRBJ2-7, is EPEVTQTPSHQVTQMGQEVILRCVPISNHLYFYWYRQILGQKVEFLVSFYNNEISEKSEIFDDQFSVERPDGSNFTLKIRSTKLEDSAMYFCASSEEVDGTLKFYYEQYFGPGTRLTVT.

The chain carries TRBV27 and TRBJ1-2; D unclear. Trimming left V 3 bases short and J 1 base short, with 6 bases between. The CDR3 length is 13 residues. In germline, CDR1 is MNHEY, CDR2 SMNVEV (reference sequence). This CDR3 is CASSFASNYGYTF. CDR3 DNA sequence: TGTGCCAGCAGTTTTGCCAGTAACTATGGCTACACCTTC.

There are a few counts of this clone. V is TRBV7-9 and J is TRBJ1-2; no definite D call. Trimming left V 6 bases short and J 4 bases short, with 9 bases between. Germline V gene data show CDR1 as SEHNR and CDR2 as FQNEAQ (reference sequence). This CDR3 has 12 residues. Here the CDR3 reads CASSIMSYGYTF. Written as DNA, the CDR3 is TGTGCCAGCAGTATCATGAGCTATGGCTACACCTTC.

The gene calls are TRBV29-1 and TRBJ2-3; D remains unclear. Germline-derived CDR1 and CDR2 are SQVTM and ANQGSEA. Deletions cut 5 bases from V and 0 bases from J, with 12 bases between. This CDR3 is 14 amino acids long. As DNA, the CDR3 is TGCAGCGTTCGGTATGATTACAGCACAGATACGCAGTATTTT. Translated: CSVRYDYSTDTQYF.

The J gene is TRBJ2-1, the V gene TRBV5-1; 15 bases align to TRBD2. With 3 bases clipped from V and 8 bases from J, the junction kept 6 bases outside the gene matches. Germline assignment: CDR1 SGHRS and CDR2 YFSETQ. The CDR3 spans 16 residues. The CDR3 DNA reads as TGCGCCAGCAGCTACCGGACTAGCGGGGGGGCGGATGAGCAGTTCTTC. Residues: CASSYRTSGGADEQFF.

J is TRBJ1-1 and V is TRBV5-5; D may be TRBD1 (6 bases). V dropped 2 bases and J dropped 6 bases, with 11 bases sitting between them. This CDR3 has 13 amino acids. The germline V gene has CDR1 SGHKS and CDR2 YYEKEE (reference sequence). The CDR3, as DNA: TGTGCCAGCAGCTTAGGGGGAAGCGCTGAAGCTTTCTTT. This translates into CASSLGGSAEAFF. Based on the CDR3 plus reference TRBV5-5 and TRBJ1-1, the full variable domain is DAGVTQSPTHLIKTRGQQVTLRCSPISGHKSVSWYQQVLGQGPQFIFQYYEKEERGRGNFPDRFSARQFPNYSSELNVNALLLGDSALYLCASSLGGSAEAFFGQGTRLTVV.